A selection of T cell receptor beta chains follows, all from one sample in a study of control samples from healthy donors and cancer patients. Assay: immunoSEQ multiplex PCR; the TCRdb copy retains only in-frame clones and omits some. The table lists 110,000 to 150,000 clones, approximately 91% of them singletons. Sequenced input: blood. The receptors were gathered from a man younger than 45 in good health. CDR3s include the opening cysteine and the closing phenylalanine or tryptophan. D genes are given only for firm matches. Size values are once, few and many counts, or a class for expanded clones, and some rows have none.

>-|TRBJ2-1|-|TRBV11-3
TGTGCCAGCAGCTCAGACAGAAAGCAGTTCTTC
CASSSDRKQFF
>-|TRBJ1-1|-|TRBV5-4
TGTGCCAGCACCTGGGGTACTGAAGCTTTCTTT
CASTWGTEAFF
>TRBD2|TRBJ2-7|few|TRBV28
TGTGCCAGCAGTTTATATTTGGGGGCTAGCGGGATGAGCTCCTACGAGCAGTACTTC
CASSLYLGASGMSSYEQYF
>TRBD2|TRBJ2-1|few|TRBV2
TGTGCCAGCAGTCCTCTAGCGGGAGAGCACCGTGGGAAGTTCTTC
CASSPLAGEHRGKFF
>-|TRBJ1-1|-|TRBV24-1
TGTGCCACCAGTGATTCGACCCCGGGGAGGAACACTGAAGCTTTCTTT
CATSDSTPGRNTEAFF
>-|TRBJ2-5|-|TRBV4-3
TGCGCCAGCAGCCAAGGAGCGCTGTACCAAGAGACCCAGTACTTC
CASSQGALYQETQYF
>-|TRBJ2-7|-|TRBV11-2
TGTGCCAGCAGCTTACAGGGAGCCCTCTCCTACGAGCAGTACTTC
CASSLQGALSYEQYF
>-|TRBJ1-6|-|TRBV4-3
TGCGCCAGCAGCCAAGGGGGGGGAAGGAGCTCCTATAATTCACCCCTCCACTTT
CASSQGGGRSSYNSPLHF
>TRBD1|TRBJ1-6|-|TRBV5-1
TGCGCCAGCAGAACGGACAGGGGAGGGAATTCACCCCTCCACTTT
CASRTDRGGNSPLHF
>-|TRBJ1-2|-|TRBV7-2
TGTGCCAGCAGCTTAGTCGGAGGAGGCTACACCTTC
CASSLVGGGYTF
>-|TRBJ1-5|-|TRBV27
TGTGCCAGCAGTTATGGACCTAATCAGCCCCAGCATTTT
CASSYGPNQPQHF